This TCR beta chain is from a study of early T cells in non-severe SARS-CoV-2 infection. Study information: The authors sequenced bulk RNA from unsorted whole blood, leaving chains unpaired. Findings and limits, study-wide: Matching against VDJdb likely underestimated virus-specific expansions, favoring anti-spike CD8.

The V and J ends lost 6 bases and 4 bases respectively, with 12 bases between them. Germline V lookup: CDR1 ENHRY, CDR2 SYGVKD. The CDR3 extends over 14 amino acids. Unique molecular identifiers tagged individual cDNA molecules. MiXCR was run by TCRdb on the 5' RACE reads, yielding one entry per CDR3 protein. The repertoire holds some 77,000 distinct CDR3 sequences, approximately 16% seen once, with about 2.6% in the top ten. In its sample, this clonotype was seen a few times. What it binds is not known. The receptor was derived from an adult who was a healthcare worker with PCR-confirmed SARS-CoV-2 infection or an uninfected control (not recorded which). The chain joins TRBV10-3 to TRBJ1-4; the D gene is possibly TRBD1 (5 bases). Source material: whole blood. This CDR3 is CAISGDGNNEKLFF. CDR3 DNA sequence: TGTGCCATCAGCGGGGACGGGAATAATGAAAAACTGTTTTTT.